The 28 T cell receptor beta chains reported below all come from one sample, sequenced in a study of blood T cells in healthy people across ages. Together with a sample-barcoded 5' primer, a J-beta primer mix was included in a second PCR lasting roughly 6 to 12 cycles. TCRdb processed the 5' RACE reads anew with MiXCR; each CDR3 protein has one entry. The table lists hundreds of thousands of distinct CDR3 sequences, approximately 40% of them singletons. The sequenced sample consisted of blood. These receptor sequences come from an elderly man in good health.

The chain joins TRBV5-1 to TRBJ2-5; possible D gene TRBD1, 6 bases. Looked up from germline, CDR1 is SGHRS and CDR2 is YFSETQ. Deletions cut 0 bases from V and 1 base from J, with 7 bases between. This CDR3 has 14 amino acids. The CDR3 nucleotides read TGCGCCAGCAGCTTGGTAGGGGGCCAAGAGACCCAGTACTTC. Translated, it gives CASSLVGGQETQYF.

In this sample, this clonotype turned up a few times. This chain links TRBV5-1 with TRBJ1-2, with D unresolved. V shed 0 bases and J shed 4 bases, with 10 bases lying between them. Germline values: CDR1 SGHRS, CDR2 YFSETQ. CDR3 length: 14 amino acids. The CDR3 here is CASSLGPPVYGYTF. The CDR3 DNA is TGCGCCAGCAGCTTGGGACCCCCGGTCTATGGCTACACCTTC.

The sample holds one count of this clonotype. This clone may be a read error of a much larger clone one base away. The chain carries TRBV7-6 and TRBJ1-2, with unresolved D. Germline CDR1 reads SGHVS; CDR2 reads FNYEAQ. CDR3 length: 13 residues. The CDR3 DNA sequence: TGTGCCAGCAGCTCCTCATGGCGGGGAGCCTACATCTTC. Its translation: CASSSSWRGAYIF.

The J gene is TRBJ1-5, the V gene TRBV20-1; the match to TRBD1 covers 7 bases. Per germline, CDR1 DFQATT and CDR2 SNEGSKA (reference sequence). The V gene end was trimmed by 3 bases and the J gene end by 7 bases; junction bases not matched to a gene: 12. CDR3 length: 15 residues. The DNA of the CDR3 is TGCAGTGCTAGGAAACAGGGGAGAGGGGGACAGCCCCAGCATTTT. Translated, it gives CSARKQGRGGQPQHF.

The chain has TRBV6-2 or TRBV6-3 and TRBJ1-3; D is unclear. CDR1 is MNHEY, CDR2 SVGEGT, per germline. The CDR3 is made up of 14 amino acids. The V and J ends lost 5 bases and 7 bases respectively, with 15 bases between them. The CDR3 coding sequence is TGTGCCAGCAGTGACGCTTCTCCGGGGAACACCATATATTTT. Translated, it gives CASSDASPGNTIYF.

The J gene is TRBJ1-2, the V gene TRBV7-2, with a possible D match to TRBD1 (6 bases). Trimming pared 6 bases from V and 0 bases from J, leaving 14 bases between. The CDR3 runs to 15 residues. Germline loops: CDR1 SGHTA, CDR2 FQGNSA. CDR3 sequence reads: CASRNPGTSNYGYTF. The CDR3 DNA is TGTGCCAGCAGAAACCCAGGGACATCTAACTATGGCTACACCTTC.

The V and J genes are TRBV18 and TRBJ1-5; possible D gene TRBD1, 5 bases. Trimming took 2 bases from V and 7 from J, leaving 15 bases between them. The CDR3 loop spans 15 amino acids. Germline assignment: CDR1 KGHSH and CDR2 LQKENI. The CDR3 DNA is TGTGCCAGCTCACCAAGGGGACGTCAAGGGCAGCCCCAGCATTTT. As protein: CASSPRGRQGQPQHF.

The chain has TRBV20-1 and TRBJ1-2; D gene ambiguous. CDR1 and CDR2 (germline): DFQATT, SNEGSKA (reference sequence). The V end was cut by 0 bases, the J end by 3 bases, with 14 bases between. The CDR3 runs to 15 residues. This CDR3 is CSARDDPGRHYGYTF. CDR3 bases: TGCAGTGCTAGAGATGACCCCGGACGGCACTATGGCTACACCTTC.

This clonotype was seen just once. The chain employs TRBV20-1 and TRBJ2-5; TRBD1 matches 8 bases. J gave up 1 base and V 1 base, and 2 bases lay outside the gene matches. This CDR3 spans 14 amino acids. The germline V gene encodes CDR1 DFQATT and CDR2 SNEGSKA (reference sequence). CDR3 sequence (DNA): TGCAGTGCTAGAGGGACAGGGACCCAAGAGACCCAGTACTTC. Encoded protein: CSARGTGTQETQYF.

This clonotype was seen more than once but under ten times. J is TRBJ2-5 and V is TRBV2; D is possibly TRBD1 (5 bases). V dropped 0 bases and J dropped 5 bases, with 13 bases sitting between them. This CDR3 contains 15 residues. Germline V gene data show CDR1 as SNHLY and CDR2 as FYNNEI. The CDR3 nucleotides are TGTGCCAGCAGTGAAGCGCTGGGGCGGTGGGAGACCCAGTACTTC. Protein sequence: CASSEALGRWETQYF.

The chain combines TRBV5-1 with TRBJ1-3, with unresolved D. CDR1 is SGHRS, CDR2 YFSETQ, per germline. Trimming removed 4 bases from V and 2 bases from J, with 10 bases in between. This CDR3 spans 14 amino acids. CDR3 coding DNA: TGCGCCAGCAGCGCGGCCAGTGCTGGAAACACCATATATTTT. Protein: CASSAASAGNTIYF.

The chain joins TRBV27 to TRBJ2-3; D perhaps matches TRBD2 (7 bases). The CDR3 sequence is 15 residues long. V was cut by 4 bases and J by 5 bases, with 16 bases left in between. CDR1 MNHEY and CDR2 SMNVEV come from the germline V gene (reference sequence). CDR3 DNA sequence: TGTGCCAGCAGTTCGGGGGGCGCAGGCGAAGATACGCAGTATTTT. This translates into CASSSGGAGEDTQYF.

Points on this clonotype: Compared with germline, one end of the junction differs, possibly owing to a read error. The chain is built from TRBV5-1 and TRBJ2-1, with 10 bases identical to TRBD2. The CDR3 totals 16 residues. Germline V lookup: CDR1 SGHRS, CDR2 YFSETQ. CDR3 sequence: CASSLGTSGSYNGQFF. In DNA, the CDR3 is TGCGCCAGCAGCTTGGGGACTAGCGGCTCCTACAATGGGCAGTTCTTC.

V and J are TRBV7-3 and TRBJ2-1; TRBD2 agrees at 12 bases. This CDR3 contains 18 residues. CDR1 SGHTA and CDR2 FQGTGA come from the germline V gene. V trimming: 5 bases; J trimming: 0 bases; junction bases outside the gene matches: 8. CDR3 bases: TGTGCCAGCAGCCTGGGACTAGCGGGTCGTAGCTCCTACAATGAGCAGTTCTTC. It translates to CASSLGLAGRSSYNEQFF.

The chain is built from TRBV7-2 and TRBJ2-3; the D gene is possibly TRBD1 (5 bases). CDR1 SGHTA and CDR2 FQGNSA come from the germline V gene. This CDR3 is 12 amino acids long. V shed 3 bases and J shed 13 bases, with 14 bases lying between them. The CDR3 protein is CASSFGQRVKYF. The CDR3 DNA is TGTGCCAGCAGCTTTGGACAACGGGTTAAGTATTTT.

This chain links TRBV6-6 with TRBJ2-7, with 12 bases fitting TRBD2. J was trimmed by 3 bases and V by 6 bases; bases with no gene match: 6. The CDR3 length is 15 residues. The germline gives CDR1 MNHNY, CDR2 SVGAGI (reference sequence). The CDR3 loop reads CASRTPGLAGYEQYF. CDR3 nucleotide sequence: TGTGCCAGCAGGACACCGGGACTAGCGGGCTACGAGCAGTACTTC.

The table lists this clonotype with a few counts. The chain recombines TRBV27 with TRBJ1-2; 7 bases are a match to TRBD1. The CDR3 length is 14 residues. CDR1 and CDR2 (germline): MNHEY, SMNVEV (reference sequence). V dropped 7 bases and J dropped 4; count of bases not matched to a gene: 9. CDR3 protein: CASTALGDSYGYTF. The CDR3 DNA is TGTGCCAGCACCGCATTGGGGGACAGCTATGGCTACACCTTC.

CDR3 in amino acids: CSARKDRAHSPLHF. The CDR3 nucleotides read TGCAGTGCTAGAAAGGACAGGGCTCATTCACCCCTCCACTTT. The chain links TRBV20-1 to TRBJ1-6; TRBD1 matches at 8 bases. V lost 2 bases, J lost 8 bases, and 5 bases stayed unmatched. This CDR3 has 14 residues. Germline V CDR1 and CDR2: DFQATT, SNEGSKA (reference sequence).

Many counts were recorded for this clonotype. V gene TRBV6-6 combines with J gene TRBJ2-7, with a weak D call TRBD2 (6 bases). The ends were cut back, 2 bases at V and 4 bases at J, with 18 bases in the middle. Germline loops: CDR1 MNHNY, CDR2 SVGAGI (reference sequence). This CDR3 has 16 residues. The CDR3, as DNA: TGTGCCAGCAGTTACCGGCGATCGGGGGTCTGGTACGAGCAGTACTTC. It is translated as CASSYRRSGVWYEQYF.

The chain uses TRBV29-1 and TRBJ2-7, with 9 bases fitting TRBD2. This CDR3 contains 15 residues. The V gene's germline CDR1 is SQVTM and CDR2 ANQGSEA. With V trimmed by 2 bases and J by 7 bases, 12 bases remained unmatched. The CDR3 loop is CSVELGGRAFNEQYF. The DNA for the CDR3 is TGCAGCGTTGAATTGGGCGGGAGGGCCTTTAATGAGCAGTACTTC.

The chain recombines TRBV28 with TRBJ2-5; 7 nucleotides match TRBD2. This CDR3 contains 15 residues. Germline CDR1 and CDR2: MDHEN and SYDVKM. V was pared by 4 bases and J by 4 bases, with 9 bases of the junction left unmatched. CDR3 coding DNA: TGTGCCAGCAGTTCCCCGCCGGGAGGCCCAGAGACCCAGTACTTC. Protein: CASSSPPGGPETQYF.

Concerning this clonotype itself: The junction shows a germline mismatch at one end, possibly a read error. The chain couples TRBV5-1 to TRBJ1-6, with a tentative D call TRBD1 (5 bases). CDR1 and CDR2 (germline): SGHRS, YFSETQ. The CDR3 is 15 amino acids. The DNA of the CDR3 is TGCGCCAGCACCAAAGAAGGGGTTTTGGATTCACCCCCCCACTTT. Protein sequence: CASTKEGVLDSPPHF. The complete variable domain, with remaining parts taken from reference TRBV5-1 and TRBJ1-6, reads KAGVTQTPRYLIKTRGQQVTLSCSPISGHRSVSWYQQTPGQGLQFLFEYFSETQRNKGNFPGRFSGRQFSNSRSEMNVSTLELGDSALYLCASTKEGVLDSPPHFGNGTRLTVT.

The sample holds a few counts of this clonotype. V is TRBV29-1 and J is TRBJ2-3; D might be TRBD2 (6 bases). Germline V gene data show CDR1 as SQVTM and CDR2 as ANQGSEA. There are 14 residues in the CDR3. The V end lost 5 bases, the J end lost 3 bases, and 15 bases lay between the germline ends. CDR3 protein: CSVFGDSRTDTQYF. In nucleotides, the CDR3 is TGCAGCGTTTTCGGGGACTCGCGGACAGATACGCAGTATTTT.

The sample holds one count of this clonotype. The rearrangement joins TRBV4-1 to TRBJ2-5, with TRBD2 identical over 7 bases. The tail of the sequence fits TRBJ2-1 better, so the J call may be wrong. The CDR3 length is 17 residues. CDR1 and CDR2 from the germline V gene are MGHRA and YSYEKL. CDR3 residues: CASSQEERGLRQETQFF. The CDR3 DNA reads TGCGCCAGCAGCCAAGAAGAGCGGGGTTTGCGTCAAGAGACCCAGTTCTTC.

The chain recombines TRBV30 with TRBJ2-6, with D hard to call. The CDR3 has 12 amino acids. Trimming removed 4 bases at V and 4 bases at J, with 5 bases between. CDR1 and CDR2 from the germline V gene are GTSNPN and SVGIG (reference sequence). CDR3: CAWTPGANVLTF. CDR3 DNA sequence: TGTGCCTGGACGCCGGGGGCCAACGTCCTGACTTTC.

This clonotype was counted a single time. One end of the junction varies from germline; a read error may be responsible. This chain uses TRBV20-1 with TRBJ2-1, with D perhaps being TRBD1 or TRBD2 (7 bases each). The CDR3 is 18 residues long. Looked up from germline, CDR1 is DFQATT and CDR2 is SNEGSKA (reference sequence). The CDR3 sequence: CSTRGGRIGSSGNNVQFF. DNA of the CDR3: TGCAGTACCAGGGGGGGAAGGATCGGATCTAGCGGAAACAATGTGCAGTTCTTC.

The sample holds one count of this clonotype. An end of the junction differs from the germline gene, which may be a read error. CDR3 in amino acids: CTSSLQGVQETQYF. The CDR3 nucleotides are TGTACCAGCAGCTTACAGGGGGTGCAAGAGACCCAGTACTTC. The chain recombines TRBV11-2 with TRBJ2-7; 8 nucleotides agree with TRBD1. The J call could be wrong; TRBJ2-5 is a better fit for the DNA end. Germline lookup yields CDR1 SGHAT and CDR2 FQNNGV. This CDR3 has 14 residues.

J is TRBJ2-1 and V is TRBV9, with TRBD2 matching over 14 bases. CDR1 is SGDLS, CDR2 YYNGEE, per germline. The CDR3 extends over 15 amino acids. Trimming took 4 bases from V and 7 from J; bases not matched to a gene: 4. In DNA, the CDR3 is TGTGCCAGCAGCCTACGGACTAGCGGGAGGAATGAGCAGTTCTTC. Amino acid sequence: CASSLRTSGRNEQFF.